This note documents a single TCR beta chain sequence. The CDR3 has 13 amino acids. Germline V CDR1 and CDR2: MNHEY, SMNVEV (reference sequence). The V segment lost 6 bases and the J segment 5 bases; nucleotides outside the gene matches: 4. The sample comes from a study of shared clonotypes between healthy human individuals. Study overall: The cohort comprised a couple of women and a few men. Their ages spanned 18 to 49 years.

Sequenced by immunoSEQ multiplex PCR; TCRdb stores in-frame clones only, minus some. The data contain 640,000 or so clones, roughly 70% of them singletons. Nashville, Tennessee was home to all donors, who were Caucasian adults. Specimen: memory CD4+ T cells sorted from blood. Subset in this sample: CD45RA-negative fraction. The V and J genes are TRBV27 and TRBJ2-5, with 9 nucleotides matching TRBD1. This clonotype was obtained from a woman aged 25 to 45 in good health. The CDR3: CASRGTGYETQYF. The CDR3 coding sequence is TGTGCCAGCAGAGGGACAGGGTACGAGACCCAGTACTTC.